Shown below are 8 T cell receptor beta chains from a single sample sequenced in a study of T cells in Graves' hyperthyroidism and ophthalmopathy (dated by TCRdb to the late 2010s). Receptor amplification or capture employed multiplex PCR. The instrument was an Illumina HiSeq 2000. TCR beta CDR3 regions were amplified from RNA transcripts. For the first round of RT-PCR on the TCR CDR3, the HTBI primer set was used together with the Qiagen OneStep RT-PCR kit. TCRdb itself trimmed the public reads at Q25 with fastp, ran MiXCR and retained productive beta chains. CDR3 protein sequences are deduplicated, and each keeps its most common genes and DNA. This sample holds about 360,000 distinct CDR3 sequences; 13% were observed only once. Roughly 9.2% of the sample goes to the ten largest clones. Specimen: blood. The source is a woman between 18 and 29 years old with Graves' hyperthyroidism.

This clonotype was seen only once. Because it lacks the conserved phenylalanine or tryptophan at the end, this CDR3 is likely a read error. V usage is TRBV18 and J usage is TRBJ1-1; TRBD1 agrees at 9 bases. V trimming: 6 bases; J trimming: 1 base; junction bases outside the gene matches: 3. Germline CDR1 and CDR2: KGHSH and LQKENI. CDR3 length: 14 residues. The CDR3 reads CASSPGQGNTEAFL. The CDR3 nucleotides are TGTGCCAGCTCCCCGGGACAGGGGAACACTGAAGCTTTCCTT.

This clonotype was picked up many times. CDR3 bases: TGTGCCAGCAGGATCATGACTAGCGGTACCCACAATGAGCAGTTCTTC. Its protein product is CASRIMTSGTHNEQFF. The chain recombines TRBV7-8 with TRBJ2-1; 9 positions match TRBD2. Germline V gene sequence: CDR1 SGHVS, CDR2 FQNEAQ. V lost 6 bases and J lost 5; bases outside the gene matches: 11. The CDR3 covers 16 residues.

This clonotype was found many times. The chain links TRBV10-3 to TRBJ2-5; D uncertain. Germline CDR1 ENHRY, CDR2 SYGVKD. V lost 6 bases to trimming and J lost 5 bases, with 19 bases between them. This CDR3 has 15 amino acids. The CDR3 DNA is TGTGCCATCAGCCAGCAACCCCAGGCAGAGGAGACCCAGTACTTC. Translating it yields CAISQQPQAEETQYF.

This clonotype was seen more than once but under ten times. V usage is TRBV7-9 and J usage is TRBJ2-5, with D unclear. This CDR3 comprises 12 residues. In germline, CDR1 is SEHNR, CDR2 FQNEAQ (reference sequence). Between the trimmed V and J ends, which lost 7 bases and 2 bases, there was a span of 8 bases. The DNA of the CDR3 is TGTGCCAGCACAACATTACAAGAGACCCAGTACTTC. This sequence encodes CASTTLQETQYF.

This clonotype was counted ten times or more. J is TRBJ2-7 and V is TRBV6-1; D is unclear. This CDR3 has 14 amino acids. V was pared by 7 bases and J by 3 bases, with 16 bases between. Germline V lookup: CDR1 MNHNS, CDR2 SASEGT. The CDR3 reads CASKPIGPFYEQYF. The CDR3 DNA sequence: TGTGCCAGCAAACCCATTGGGCCCTTCTACGAGCAGTACTTC.

In this sample, this clonotype turned up many times. The chain recombines TRBV5-1 with TRBJ2-3; 7 bases are a match to TRBD2. The CDR3 sequence is 16 residues long. Germline CDR1 is SGHRS and CDR2 is YFSETQ. Trimming at V came to 5 bases and at J to 2 bases, leaving 11 bases not matched to a gene. This CDR3 is CASRAGDYRDTDTQYF. In nucleotides, the CDR3 is TGCGCCAGCAGGGCGGGGGACTACAGAGACACAGATACGCAGTATTTT.

This clonotype has a count of ten or more. This chain uses TRBV11-3 with TRBJ1-2; D remains unclear. CDR1 is SGHNT and CDR2 is YENEEA in the germline V gene. This CDR3 region has 14 residues. Trimming left V 5 bases short and J 0 bases short, with 10 bases between. The CDR3 reads CASSARETNYGYTF. CDR3 nucleotide sequence: TGTGCCAGCAGCGCGCGAGAAACTAACTATGGCTACACCTTC.

This clonotype was seen at least ten times. This chain joins TRBV6-1 and TRBJ1-3; D gene unclear. Trimming pared 7 bases from V and 0 bases from J, leaving 13 bases between. The CDR3 loop spans 15 amino acids. CDR1 MNHNS and CDR2 SASEGT come from the germline V gene. The DNA of the CDR3 is TGTGCCAGCACCCTGAGAGGGTACTCTGGAAACACCATATATTTT. Protein product: CASTLRGYSGNTIYF.